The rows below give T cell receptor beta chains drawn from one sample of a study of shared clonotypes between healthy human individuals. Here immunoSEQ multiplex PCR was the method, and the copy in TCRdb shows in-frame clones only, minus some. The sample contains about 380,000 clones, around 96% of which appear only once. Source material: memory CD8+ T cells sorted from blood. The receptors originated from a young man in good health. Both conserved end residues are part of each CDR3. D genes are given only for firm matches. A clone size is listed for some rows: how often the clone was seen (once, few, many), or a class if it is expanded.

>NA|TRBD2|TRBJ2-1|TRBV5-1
TGCGCCAGCAGTGAGGCGCCGCCGGGACTAGCGGGAGAGGTAGGGACCAATGAGCAGTTCTTC
CASSEAPPGLAGEVGTNEQFF
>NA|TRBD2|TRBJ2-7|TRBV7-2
TGTGCCAGCAGCCCTACTTCCGGGACTAGGGACTACGAGCAGTACTTC
CASSPTSGTRDYEQYF
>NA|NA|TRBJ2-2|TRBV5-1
TGCGCCAGCAGCTTGAAGGACGCGCGCGCCACCGGGGAGCTGTTTTTT
CASSLKDARATGELFF
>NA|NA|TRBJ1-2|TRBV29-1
TGCAGCGTTGCCAGTCCGGGACGGAGCTCCTTCTATGGCTACACCTTC
CSVASPGRSSFYGYTF
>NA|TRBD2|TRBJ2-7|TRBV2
TGTGCCAGCAGGGGACTAGCGGGAGCATCCTACGAGCAGTACTTC
CASRGLAGASYEQYF
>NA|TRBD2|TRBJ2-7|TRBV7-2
TGTGCCAGCAGCTTGGGACTAGCGGACTACGAGCAGTACTTC
CASSLGLADYEQYF
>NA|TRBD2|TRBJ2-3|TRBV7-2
TGTGCCAGCAGCCGACGACTAGCGGGCCTAAGCACAGATACGCAGTATTTT
CASSRRLAGLSTDTQYF
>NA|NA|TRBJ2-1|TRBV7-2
TGTGCCAGCAGCTTAGTCCACAGTAACAATGAGCAGTTCTTC
CASSLVHSNNEQFF
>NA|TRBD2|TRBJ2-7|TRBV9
TGTGCCAGCAGCGAGAGGGCGCGGGAGCCGTCCTACGAGCAGTACTTC
CASSERAREPSYEQYF
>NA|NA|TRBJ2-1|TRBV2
TGTGCCAGCAGCGACGGGACCCCGCAGTTCTTC
CASSDGTPQFF
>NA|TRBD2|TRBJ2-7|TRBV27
TGTGCCAACCCAGACGGCGGGAGTCCCTTCCACGAGCAGTACTTC
CANPDGGSPFHEQYF
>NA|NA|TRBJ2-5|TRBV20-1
TGCAGTGCTAGACGTGGGGAGACCCAGTACTTC
CSARRGETQYF
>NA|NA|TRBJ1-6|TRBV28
TGTGCCAGCAGTTTTGTCGGGGGACTGTCGAATTCACCCCTCCACTTT
CASSFVGGLSNSPLHF
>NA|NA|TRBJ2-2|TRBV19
TGTGCCAGTACCACCACAGTTGGGGGGTTGGCCGGGGAGCTGTTTTTT
CASTTTVGGLAGELFF
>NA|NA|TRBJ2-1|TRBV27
TGTGCCAGCAGTTTATCGGGGCGCAATGAGCAGTTCTTC
CASSLSGRNEQFF
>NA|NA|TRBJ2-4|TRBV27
TGTGCCAGCAGTTCGAGGCAGCGAAACATTCAGTACTTC
CASSSRQRNIQYF
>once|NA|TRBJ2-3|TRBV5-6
TGTGCCAGCAGCTTGGCCACAGGACTATCCCCAGATACGCAGTATTTT
CASSLATGLSPDTQYF
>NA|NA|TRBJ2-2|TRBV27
TGTGCCAGCAGTTTATGGTGGGGCACCGGGGAGCTGTTTTTT
CASSLWWGTGELFF
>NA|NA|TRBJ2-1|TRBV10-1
TGCGCCAGCAGCGGGACTTACAATGAGCAGTTCTTC
CASSGTYNEQFF
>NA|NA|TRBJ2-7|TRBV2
TGTGCCAGCACACCCGGGAACTACGAGCAGTACTTC
CASTPGNYEQYF
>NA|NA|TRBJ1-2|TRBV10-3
TGTGCCATCAGTGAAGGGGTGAGCTATGGCTACACCTTC
CAISEGVSYGYTF
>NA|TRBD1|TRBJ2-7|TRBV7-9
TGTGCCAGCAGCTTAGGACAGGGGTACATGACCTACGAGCAGTACTTC
CASSLGQGYMTYEQYF
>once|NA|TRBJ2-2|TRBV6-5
TGTGCCAGCAGTTACTGGGAGAAGGCCGGGGAGCTGTTTTTT
CASSYWEKAGELFF
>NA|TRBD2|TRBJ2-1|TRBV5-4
TGTGCCAGCAGTTTCCCGACTAGCGGGTATAACAATGAGCAGTTCTTC
CASSFPTSGYNNEQFF
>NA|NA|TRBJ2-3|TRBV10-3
TGTGCCATCAGTGAATCTAGCGCTAGCACAGATACGCAGTATTTT
CAISESSASTDTQYF
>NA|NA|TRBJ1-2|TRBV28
TGTGCCAGCAGTTCAGCACTCAAGGATGGCTACACCTTC
CASSSALKDGYTF
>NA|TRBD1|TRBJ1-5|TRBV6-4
TGTGCCAGCCGCAGGGGGCGTCATCAGCCCCAGCATTTT
CASRRGRHQPQHF
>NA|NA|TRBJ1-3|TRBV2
TGTGCCAGCAGGGGAATCCTGGGCCGAAACACCATATATTTT
CASRGILGRNTIYF
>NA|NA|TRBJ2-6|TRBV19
TGTGCCAGTAGCGTCAGGGGTGCGGGGGCCAACGTCCTGACTTTC
CASSVRGAGANVLTF
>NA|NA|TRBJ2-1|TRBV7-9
TGTGCCAGCAGCTTAGCCGCCTCCGAGGTGGGGGGTAATGAGCAGTTCTTC
CASSLAASEVGGNEQFF
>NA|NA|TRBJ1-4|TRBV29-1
TGCAGCGTTCTAGGACCCGGTAATGAAAAACTGTTTTTT
CSVLGPGNEKLFF
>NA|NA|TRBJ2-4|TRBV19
TGTGCCAGTAGTCCGCAGGTTGGGCTAGCCAAAAACATTCAGTACTTC
CASSPQVGLAKNIQYF
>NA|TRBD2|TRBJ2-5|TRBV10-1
TGCGCCAGCAGTCATTTTAGCGGGGCGCAAGAGACCCAGTACTTC
CASSHFSGAQETQYF
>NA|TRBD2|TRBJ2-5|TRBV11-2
TGTGCCAGCAGCTCCGCACTAGCGGGAGGGCTCTATCAGTACTTC
CASSSALAGGLYQYF
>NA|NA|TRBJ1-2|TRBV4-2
TGTGCCAGCAGCCAAGGGATTAACGGCTACACCTTC
CASSQGINGYTF
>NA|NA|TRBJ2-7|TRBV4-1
TGCGCCAGCAGCCAATGGGCAGGCGAGCAGTACTTC
CASSQWAGEQYF
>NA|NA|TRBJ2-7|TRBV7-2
TGTGCCAGCAGCGCAGATTGGAAGCAGTACTTC
CASSADWKQYF
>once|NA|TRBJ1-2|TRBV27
TGTGCCAGCAGTCCCCACAGGGCGCGGTATGGCTACACCTTC
CASSPHRARYGYTF
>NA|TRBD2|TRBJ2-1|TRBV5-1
TGCGCCAGCAGCTCACTAGCGGGAGGCAATGAGCAGTTCTTC
CASSSLAGGNEQFF
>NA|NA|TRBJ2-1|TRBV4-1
TGCGCCAGCAGCCAAGATATAGTACCCCCGAGCTCCTACAATGAGCAGTTCTTC
CASSQDIVPPSSYNEQFF
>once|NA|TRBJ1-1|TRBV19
TGTGCCAGTAGTATAAGGTTTCTGGCTTTCTTT
CASSIRFLAFF
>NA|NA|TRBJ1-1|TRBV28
TGTGCCAGCAGGGTGGTGGGCGAGGGGATGAACACTGAAGCTTTCTTT
CASRVVGEGMNTEAFF
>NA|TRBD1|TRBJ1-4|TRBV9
TGTGCCAGCAGCCCCCAGGGGGCAAATGAAAAACTGTTTTTT
CASSPQGANEKLFF
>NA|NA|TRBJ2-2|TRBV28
TGTGCCAGCAGATACACAGGGTTTGGCGGGGAGCTGTTTTTT
CASRYTGFGGELFF
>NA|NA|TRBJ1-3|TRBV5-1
TGCGCCAGCAGCCAGACCCCCAGCTCTGGAAACACCATATATTTT
CASSQTPSSGNTIYF
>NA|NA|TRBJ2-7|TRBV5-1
TGCGCCAGCAGCTTGGAGGCCCCCTACGAGCAGTACTTC
CASSLEAPYEQYF
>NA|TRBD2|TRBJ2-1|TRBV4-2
TGTGCCAGCAGCCGCAAGGGACTAAGATATGAGCAGTTCTTC
CASSRKGLRYEQFF
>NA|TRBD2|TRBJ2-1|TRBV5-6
TGTGCCAGCAGCTTCCCTAGCGGCTACAATGAGCAGTTCTTC
CASSFPSGYNEQFF
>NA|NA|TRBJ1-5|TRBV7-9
TGTGCCAGCAGCCTAACAAATCAAGAGGACAGTGCCTTTGGCGAGCCCCAGCATTTT
CASSLTNQEDSAFGEPQHF
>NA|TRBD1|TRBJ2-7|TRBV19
TGTGCCACTAGGACAGGGCCAGGCGAGCAGTACTTC
CATRTGPGEQYF
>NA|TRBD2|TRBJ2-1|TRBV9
TGTGCCAGCAGCGTAACCAGGACTAGCGGGAGAGTTGAGCAGTTCTTC
CASSVTRTSGRVEQFF
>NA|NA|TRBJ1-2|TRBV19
TGTGCCAGTAGTATAGGAGGTTTGGTGAACTATGGCTACACCTTC
CASSIGGLVNYGYTF
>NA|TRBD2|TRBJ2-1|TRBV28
TGTGCCAGCAGTTTATACCCCACGGGTGGCGGGAGGGCCAATGAGCAGTTCTTC
CASSLYPTGGGRANEQFF